The sequence of this TCR beta chain was determined in a study of blood T cell repertoires in COVID-19. In the study overall: Samples of COVID-19 (acute and convalescent) were obtained from the United States, Italy and Spain. From T cells, B-cell-depleted T cells, or PBMCs came the material, which was cDNA or gDNA.

Germline V gene lookup returns CDR1 SEHNR and CDR2 FQNEAQ (reference sequence). The CDR3 spans 17 residues. Trimming cost V 4 bases and J 4 bases; bases outside gene matches: 13. As originally analysed: Amplification with reference gene primers provided the estimates of nucleated cell counts. Method: immunoSEQ multiplex PCR; TCRdb's copy keeps in-frame clones and lacks some. D and trimming come from the DNA, and the V and J calls and clone size come from that table. The sample holds around 60,000 clones, under 85% seen once. This receptor was identified in a woman aged 80 or over with acute or convalescent COVID-19. Specimen: peripheral blood. V usage is TRBV7-9 and J usage is TRBJ1-2; 9 nucleotides agree with TRBD1. The CDR3: CASSSGQGRLTGYGYTF. In nucleotides, the CDR3 is TGTGCCAGCAGCTCAGGACAGGGGCGACTTACTGGCTATGGCTACACCTTC.